Following are 9 T cell receptor beta chains from one sample sequenced in a study of cytomegalovirus exposure and HLA in healthy donors listed by TCRdb under 2017. Library prep was done by the immunoSEQ multiplex PCR assay. TCRdb re-hosts the immuneACCESS table, in-frame sequences only. Its copies lack some clones; in the studies checked, an unresolved V gene accounts for under half of them, and the cause for the rest is not known. For this sample the table gives 110,000 or so clones, of which more than 75% were detected only once. The ten largest clones take up 4.9% of the sample. The sequenced sample consisted of PBMCs. The receptors derive from a man between 18 and 29 years old in good health and CMV-seronegative.

The rearrangement uses TRBV7-2 and TRBJ2-1; the D is unclear. The CDR3 extends over 14 amino acids. The germline CDR1 and CDR2 sequences are SGHTA and FQGNSA. Trimming stripped 5 bases from V and 1 base from J, with 9 bases between. The CDR3 nucleotides are TGTGCCAGCAGCCTCCCACAATCCTACAATGAGCAGTTCTTC. Translation gives CASSLPQSYNEQFF.

This clone was seen a single time. This chain connects TRBV30 to TRBJ1-5; perhaps TRBD1 as D (6 bases). With 1 base removed from V and 0 bases from J, the gap between germline ends came to 10 bases. Germline V gene sequence: CDR1 GTSNPN, CDR2 SVGIG (reference sequence). The CDR3 totals 15 residues. CDR3 loop: CAWSDGQYSNQPQHF. CDR3 coding DNA: TGTGCCTGGAGTGACGGACAGTATAGCAATCAGCCCCAGCATTTT.

The chain uses TRBV6-4 and TRBJ2-7; 7 nucleotides agree with TRBD1. Germline CDR1 and CDR2: MRHNA and SNTAGT. Unmatched junction bases numbered 15, after V lost 0 bases and J lost 4 bases. This CDR3 is built from 18 residues. DNA for the CDR3: TGTGCCAGCAGTGACTCGATGAGCAGGGGGACCCGGGATTACGAGCAGTACTTC. It specifies CASSDSMSRGTRDYEQYF.

This chain uses TRBV6-5 with TRBJ2-3, with D perhaps TRBD2 (6 bases). The CDR3 sequence is 14 residues long. The germline V and J ends were trimmed by 8 bases and 2 bases, with 14 bases remaining between them. CDR1 is MNHEY and CDR2 is SVGAGI in the germline V gene. This CDR3 is CASAGGSPTDTQYF. Here the CDR3 DNA reads TGTGCCAGCGCTGGGGGGTCCCCCACAGATACGCAGTATTTT.

The chain has TRBV5-1 and TRBJ2-1; 9 nucleotides agree with TRBD2. CDR1 is SGHRS and CDR2 is YFSETQ in the germline V gene. The CDR3 is 14 residues long. Germline trimming cut 5 bases from V and 7 bases from J; bases unmatched to any gene: 7. Here the CDR3 DNA reads TGCGCCAGCAGGAACGGACTAGCGCAAAATGAGCAGTTCTTC. Encoded protein: CASRNGLAQNEQFF.

Regarding this clone: Other DNA sequences of this sample code for an identical CDR3. CDR3 DNA sequence: TGTGCCAGTAGTCCATTGGGGACAGGGACCTACGAGCAGTACTTC. Translation: CASSPLGTGTYEQYF. The chain couples TRBV19 to TRBJ2-7, with TRBD1 matching over 9 bases. The CDR3 totals 15 residues. With V trimmed by 5 bases and J by 2 bases, 7 bases remained unmatched. Germline CDR1 and CDR2: LNHDA and SQIVND (reference sequence).

The rearrangement uses TRBV7-9 and TRBJ2-3, with 8 bases fitting TRBD2. V was clipped by 6 bases and J by 0 bases; unmatched bases: 8. In germline, CDR1 is SEHNR, CDR2 FQNEAQ (reference sequence). This CDR3 region has 16 residues. CDR3 loop: CASRPPLAGSTDTQYF. The CDR3 coding sequence is TGTGCCAGCAGACCACCTCTAGCGGGTAGCACAGATACGCAGTATTTT.

J is TRBJ2-3 and V is TRBV7-9; 8 bases fit TRBD1. Germline CDR1 SEHNR, CDR2 FQNEAQ (reference sequence). Trimming at V came to 4 bases and at J to 0 bases, leaving 3 bases not matched to a gene. This CDR3 is built from 15 residues. The CDR3 coding sequence is TGTGCCAGCAGCTCCGGGACAGGTAGCACAGATACGCAGTATTTT. Residues: CASSSGTGSTDTQYF.

The J gene is TRBJ2-1, the V gene TRBV28, with 7 bases identical to TRBD2. Germline CDR1 is MDHEN and CDR2 is SYDVKM. V shed 6 bases, J shed 4 bases, and the junction held 9 bases outside the gene matches. CDR3 size: 15 residues. Written as DNA, the CDR3 is TGTGCCAGCAGCGGAGCGGGACTGGGGTACAATGAGCAGTTCTTC. Its protein is CASSGAGLGYNEQFF. Full variable domain (rest looked up from reference TRBV28 and TRBJ2-1): DVKVTQSSRYLVKRTGEKVFLECVQDMDHENMFWYRQDPGLGLRLIYFSYDVKMKEKGDIPEGYSVSREKKERFSLILESASTNQTSMYLCASSGAGLGYNEQFFGPGTRLTVL.